Listed below are T cell receptor beta chains from one sample, sequenced in a study of blood T cell repertoires in COVID-19. Some clones are missing from TCRdb's copy, which holds only in-frame ones; the method was immunoSEQ multiplex PCR. Here the sample spans tens of thousands of clones, roughly 91% being singletons. Material for sequencing was peripheral blood. These receptor sequences come from a man in his sixties with acute or convalescent COVID-19. The CDR3 runs from the conserved cysteine through the conserved F or W. The D gene is left open where the match is weak. Some rows mark clone size as missing; the rest say once, few, many or name a class of expanded clone.

abundance,d_gene,j_gene,v_gene,CDR3nt,CDR3aa
NA,NA,TRBJ1-3,TRBV27,TGTGCCAGCACCAAGACAGGACCCATATTCTCTGGAAACACCATATATTTT,CASTKTGPIFSGNTIYF
once,NA,TRBJ1-2,TRBV10-2,TGCGCCAGCAGTGATGGACAATCTGGCTACACCTTC,CASSDGQSGYTF
NA,TRBD1,TRBJ1-2,TRBV5-4,TGTGCCAGCAGCCCTATACAGGGGGCCGGTGGCTACACCTTC,CASSPIQGAGGYTF
NA,NA,TRBJ2-4,TRBV5-1,TGCGCCAGCAGCTGGGGCGGGGCTAGTGGAGACATTCAGTACTTC,CASSWGGASGDIQYF
NA,TRBD2,TRBJ2-3,TRBV4-1,TGCGCCAGCAGCCAAGGACTAGCGGGGGGAACCGGCAAAGATACGCAGTATTTT,CASSQGLAGGTGKDTQYF
NA,NA,TRBJ2-7,TRBV24-1,TGTGCCACCAGTGACCCCCGGGACAACTACGAGCAGTACTTC,CATSDPRDNYEQYF
NA,TRBD2,TRBJ2-1,TRBV10-3,TGTGCCATCAGCCGACTAGCGGGGGAAGATAATGAGCAGTTCTTC,CAISRLAGEDNEQFF
NA,NA,TRBJ2-7,TRBV6-1,TGTGCCAGCAGTGACCCCCCCTTCTACGAGCAGTACTTC,CASSDPPFYEQYF
NA,NA,TRBJ1-5,TRBV2,TGTGCCAGCAGTATGGCCCTAGGACAGCCCCAGCATTTT,CASSMALGQPQHF
NA,NA,TRBJ1-1,TRBV5-1,TGCGCCAGCAGTAGTCAATCGAACACTGAAGCTTTCTTT,CASSSQSNTEAFF
NA,TRBD1,TRBJ1-5,TRBV4-2,TGTGCCAGCAGCTTCGACAGGGGGTTGGGCAATCAGCCCCAGCATTTT,CASSFDRGLGNQPQHF
NA,NA,TRBJ1-6,TRBV2,TGTGCCAGCTCGACAGCGAATAATTCACCCCTCCACTTT,CASSTANNSPLHF
NA,NA,TRBJ2-3,TRBV20-1,TGCAGTGCCAGTAACCCAGGCGCAAGCACAGATACGCAGTATTTT,CSASNPGASTDTQYF
few,NA,TRBJ1-6,TRBV6-1,TGTGCCAGCAGTGACAGGGTAGGGCCCCTCCACTTT,CASSDRVGPLHF
NA,NA,TRBJ1-1,TRBV18,TGTGCCAGCTCACAGGGGAGGGGGACTGAAGCTTTCTTT,CASSQGRGTEAFF
once,NA,TRBJ2-3,TRBV24-1,TGTGCCACCAGTGAAATCCAGGGTAGGACAGATACGCAGTATTTT,CATSEIQGRTDTQYF
NA,TRBD1,TRBJ2-7,TRBV6-1,TGTGCCAGCAGTGTGGGACAGGGGGCGCTGACCTCCTACGAGCAGTACTTC,CASSVGQGALTSYEQYF
NA,NA,TRBJ1-2,TRBV5-1,TGCGCCAGCAGCTCAGGGTTGGATGGCTACACCTTC,CASSSGLDGYTF
NA,TRBD1,TRBJ1-1,TRBV6-5,TGTGCCAGCACTCGACAGGGTAACACTGAAGCTTTCTTT,CASTRQGNTEAFF
NA,TRBD1,TRBJ2-7,TRBV2,TGTGCCAGCAGTGTAGAGGGGGCAGGCAACTGTTTC,CASSVEGAGNCF
once,NA,TRBJ2-2,TRBV19,TGTGCCAGTAGCCTTACAGGGTCCACCGGGGAGCTGTTTTTT,CASSLTGSTGELFF